These 17 T cell receptor beta chains were all obtained from the same sample, sequenced in a study of blood T cell repertoires in COVID-19 (dated by TCRdb to the early 2020s). The method was the immunoSEQ multiplex PCR assay. Entries here come from immuneACCESS through TCRdb and include only in-frame sequences with V and J called. Some clones fail to appear in such tables; in the studies checked, an unresolved V gene covers under half of the shortfall, and the cause of the remainder is unknown. The sample includes 320,000 or so clones, with 87% observed a single time. 1% of the sample rests with the top ten. Sequencing used PBMCs or T cells enriched from blood (not recorded which). Receptors originate from a woman in her 30s who had recovered from COVID-19.

V is TRBV19 and J is TRBJ2-7, with 10 bases identical to TRBD2. V trimming: 6 bases; J trimming: 4 bases; junction bases outside the gene matches: 12. The CDR3 is 16 residues long. CDR1 and CDR2 from the germline V gene are LNHDA and SQIVND (reference sequence). The CDR3 coding sequence is TGTGCCAGTAGCCTAGGGAGGGCTAGCGGGGGATACGAGCAGTACTTC. Translation gives CASSLGRASGGYEQYF.

This chain connects TRBV19 to TRBJ1-2, with 8 bases lining up with TRBD1. The CDR3 covers 13 residues. Germline assignment: CDR1 LNHDA and CDR2 SQIVND (reference sequence). With 4 bases clipped from V and 6 bases from J, the junction kept 4 bases outside the gene matches. This CDR3 is CASSSQGADGYTF. In DNA, the CDR3 is TGTGCCAGTAGTAGCCAGGGGGCGGATGGCTACACCTTC.

The chain links TRBV7-9 to TRBJ2-5; TRBD2 aligns across 7 bases. The CDR3 has 15 amino acids. V lost 5 bases and J lost 7; bases outside the gene matches: 13. Germline loops: CDR1 SEHNR, CDR2 FQNEAQ (reference sequence). CDR3 in amino acids: CASSRPTSDRGTQYF. As DNA, the CDR3 is TGTGCCAGCAGCCGTCCCACTAGCGACCGAGGGACCCAGTACTTC.

The rearrangement links TRBV20-1 to TRBJ2-3; D is uncertain. CDR3 length: 11 residues. The germline CDR1 and CDR2 sequences are DFQATT and SNEGSKA (reference sequence). The CDR3 bases are TGCAGCCAGCTAGTAGCAGATACGCAGTATTTT. Translation gives CSQLVADTQYF.

The chain links TRBV12-5 to TRBJ1-5, with no clear D. Trimming pared 0 bases from V and 2 bases from J, leaving 11 bases between. The CDR3 is made up of 16 amino acids. CDR1 and CDR2 from the germline V gene are LGHNT and FRNRAP. The DNA for the CDR3 is TGTGCTAGTGGTTTGGTCCTAGCGGGAGGCAATCAGCCCCAGCATTTT. It encodes CASGLVLAGGNQPQHF. The whole variable domain, remainder taken from reference TRBV12-5 and TRBJ1-5, is DARVTQTPRHKVTEMGQEVTMRCQPILGHNTVFWYRQTMMQGLELLAYFRNRAPLDDSGMPKDRFSAEMPDATLATLKIQPSEPRDSAVYFCASGLVLAGGNQPQHFGDGTRLSIL.

The chain has TRBV7-9 and TRBJ1-1; the match to TRBD1 covers 8 bases. Germline CDR1 and CDR2: SEHNR and FQNEAQ (reference sequence). Trimming removed 6 bases from V and 0 bases from J; junction bases left unmatched: 6. The CDR3 has 15 amino acids. The CDR3 DNA is TGTGCCAGCAGAAGTGGGACAGGCCTGAACACTGAAGCTTTCTTT. Residues: CASRSGTGLNTEAFF. Variable domain in full (rest from reference TRBV7-9 and TRBJ1-1): DTGVSQNPRHKITKRGQNVTFRCDPISEHNRLYWYRQTLGQGPEFLTYFQNEAQLEKSRLLSDRFSAERPKGSFSTLEIQRTEQGDSAMYLCASRSGTGLNTEAFFGQGTRLTVV.

V usage is TRBV5-7 and J usage is TRBJ2-2; no clear D. TRBV5-7 is designated an ORF whose function remains uncertain. Trimming left V 0 bases short and J 4 bases short, with 10 bases between. The CDR3 sequence is 15 residues long. The CDR3 sequence: CASSLAETPTGELFF. In DNA, the CDR3 is TGTGCCAGCAGCTTGGCGGAGACTCCCACCGGGGAGCTGTTTTTT.

This rearrangement joins TRBV5-1 to TRBJ1-2; D uncertain. Germline CDR1 SGHRS, CDR2 YFSETQ. The V end was cut by 1 base, the J end by 5 bases, with 9 bases between. This CDR3 is built from 13 residues. CDR3 loop: CASSLSAAYGYTF. CDR3 in DNA: TGCGCCAGCAGCTTGTCGGCAGCGTATGGCTACACCTTC.

V and J are TRBV2 and TRBJ1-3; 7 nucleotides agree with TRBD1. The trim removed 6 bases at V and 7 bases at J, leaving 18 bases unmatched. CDR3 length: 17 residues. Germline values: CDR1 SNHLY, CDR2 FYNNEI. In nucleotides, the CDR3 is TGTGCCAGCAGCCACCCCCCCGACAGGGAGGTCCGTAACACCATATATTTT. Translated, it gives CASSHPPDREVRNTIYF. Variable domain in full (rest from reference TRBV2 and TRBJ1-3): EPEVTQTPSHQVTQMGQEVILRCVPISNHLYFYWYRQILGQKVEFLVSFYNNEISEKSEIFDDQFSVERPDGSNFTLKIRSTKLEDSAMYFCASSHPPDREVRNTIYFGEGSWLTVV.

The chain is built from TRBV28 and TRBJ2-3, with D maybe TRBD1 (7 bases). The CDR3 length is 18 residues. Germline lookup yields CDR1 MDHEN and CDR2 SYDVKM. V shed 11 bases and J shed 0 bases, with 27 bases lying between them. CDR3 amino acids: CAARGRRGLPSSTDTQYF. CDR3 DNA: TGTGCCGCCAGAGGGCGGAGGGGGCTACCGTCTAGCACAGATACGCAGTATTTT.

The chain employs TRBV7-5 and TRBJ1-5; no check of the table's D call, TRBD1, against the DNA was made. TRBV7-5 is labeled a pseudogene. This CDR3 spans 18 amino acids. For the CDR3, the DNA is TGTGCCAGAAGCCCACCACCGGGACAGGGGGCCTTCGGACAGCCCCAGCATTTT. Translating gives CARSPPPGQGAFGQPQHF.

This clone was seen once. The chain combines TRBV24-1 with TRBJ1-5; the match to TRBD1 covers 10 bases. V lost 3 bases, J lost 6 bases, and 7 bases stayed unmatched. Germline-derived CDR1 and CDR2 are KGHDR and SFDVKD. This CDR3 is 16 amino acids long. The CDR3 DNA reads as TGTGCCACCAGTGATCAGACAGGGGGCGAAGGTCAGCCCCAGCATTTT. Protein: CATSDQTGGEGQPQHF.

This chain joins TRBV5-1 and TRBJ2-5; maybe TRBD1 (6 bases). The CDR3 is made up of 14 amino acids. Trimming left V 4 bases short and J 1 base short, with 11 bases between. Per germline, CDR1 SGHRS and CDR2 YFSETQ. The CDR3 spells CASSHRDLQETQYF. CDR3 DNA sequence: TGCGCCAGCAGCCACAGGGACCTCCAAGAGACCCAGTACTTC.

The chain combines TRBV7-2 with TRBJ1-1; D gene uncertain. The CDR3 loop spans 18 amino acids. Germline CDR1 and CDR2: SGHTA and FQGNSA. The germline V and J ends were trimmed by 3 bases and 4 bases, with 24 bases remaining between them. CDR3 sequence: CASSFPGSGGSSFTEAFF. DNA of the CDR3: TGTGCCAGCAGCTTCCCCGGTTCCGGCGGAAGTTCGTTCACTGAAGCTTTCTTT.

J is TRBJ2-2 and V is TRBV5-1; 7 bases are shared with TRBD1. Trimming removed 0 bases from V and 2 bases from J; junction bases left unmatched: 7. CDR1 SGHRS and CDR2 YFSETQ come from the germline V gene. The CDR3 consists of 17 residues. DNA for the CDR3: TGCGCCAGCAGCTTGGCACCGAGGACAGGAAACACCGGGGAGCTGTTTTTT. This translates into CASSLAPRTGNTGELFF. The full variable domain, its missing parts supplied by reference TRBV5-1 and TRBJ2-2, is KAGVTQTPRYLIKTRGQQVTLSCSPISGHRSVSWYQQTPGQGLQFLFEYFSETQRNKGNFPGRFSGRQFSNSRSEMNVSTLELGDSALYLCASSLAPRTGNTGELFFGEGSRLTVL.

The rearrangement joins TRBV5-4 to TRBJ2-2; 16 nucleotides match TRBD2. With V trimmed by 4 bases and J by 6 bases, 3 bases remained unmatched. The CDR3 spans 16 residues. The germline V gene encodes CDR1 SGHNT and CDR2 YYREEE (reference sequence). The CDR3 DNA follows: TGTGCCAGCAGCGACGGGACTAGCGGGGGGGCCGGGGAGCTGTTTTTT. This gives the protein CASSDGTSGGAGELFF.

V is TRBV7-9 and J is TRBJ2-2; D remains unclear. V was cut by 2 bases and J by 4 bases, with 8 bases left in between. Germline lookup yields CDR1 SEHNR and CDR2 FQNEAQ (reference sequence). The CDR3 covers 14 residues. The CDR3 region is CASSLQVTTGELFF. In nucleotides, the CDR3 is TGTGCCAGCAGCTTACAGGTTACCACCGGGGAGCTGTTTTTT.